These 16 T cell receptor beta chains came from one sample sequenced in a study of blood T cell repertoires in COVID-19. Method: immunoSEQ multiplex PCR; TCRdb's copy keeps in-frame clones and lacks some. Of 250,000 to 300,000 clones in the sample, roughly 85% were seen once. The sample taken for sequencing was peripheral blood. The receptors here all came from a man aged 50 to 59 with active or convalescent COVID-19.

The V call is TRBV5-6, the J call TRBJ2-7, with 8 positions matching TRBD2. The CDR3 contains 14 residues. Germline loops: CDR1 SGHDT, CDR2 YYEEEE. J gave up 7 bases and V 1 base, and 7 bases lay outside the gene matches. The CDR3 sequence: CASSLTVAGNEQYF. CDR3 sequence (DNA): TGTGCCAGCAGCTTGACGGTAGCGGGAAATGAGCAGTACTTC.

V and J are TRBV14 and TRBJ1-1, with D perhaps TRBD1 (5 bases). Germline loops: CDR1 SGHDN, CDR2 FVKESK. CDR3 size: 16 residues. Trimming stripped 0 bases from V and 0 bases from J, with 11 bases between. CDR3 DNA sequence: TGTGCCAGCAGCCAAGAGCAGGGCGGATTGAACACTGAAGCTTTCTTT. This codes for CASSQEQGGLNTEAFF.

The count of this clone is one. The chain employs TRBV27 and TRBJ2-1; TRBD2 matches at 9 bases. CDR3 size: 13 residues. The germline gives CDR1 MNHEY, CDR2 SMNVEV (reference sequence). The J segment lost 9 bases and the V segment lost 7 bases, leaving 7 bases of the junction unmatched. CDR3 nucleotide sequence: TGTGCCAGCACTCTAGCGGGACGGGCTGAGCAGTTCTTC. Its translation: CASTLAGRAEQFF.

The chain couples TRBV7-8 to TRBJ2-7; 7 nucleotides line up with TRBD1. V gave up 1 base and J gave up 4 bases; unmatched junction bases: 13. Germline loops: CDR1 SGHVS, CDR2 FQNEAQ. The CDR3 sequence is 17 residues long. The CDR3 bases are TGTGCCAGCAGCTTAGTACGGGTAGGGGGCGGCCGGTACGAGCAGTACTTC. Its translation: CASSLVRVGGGRYEQYF. The whole variable domain, remainder taken from reference TRBV7-8 and TRBJ2-7, is GAGVSQSPRYKVAKRGQDVALRCDPISGHVSLFWYQQALGQGPEFLTYFQNEAQLDKSGLPSDRFFAERPEGSVSTLKIQRTQQEDSAVYLCASSLVRVGGGRYEQYFGPGTRLTVT.

The V and J genes are TRBV6-5 and TRBJ1-2; 7 bases are shared with TRBD1. The germline gives CDR1 MNHEY, CDR2 SVGAGI. CDR3 length equals 13 residues. V lost 6 bases, J lost 5 bases, and 6 bases stayed unmatched. The chain's CDR3 is CASSLRGQYGYTF. CDR3 sequence (DNA): TGTGCCAGCAGCCTAAGGGGACAGTATGGCTACACCTTC.

This chain uses TRBV5-1 with TRBJ1-3, with D unclear. The germline V gene has CDR1 SGHRS and CDR2 YFSETQ. V shed 1 base and J shed 3 bases, with 5 bases lying between them. The CDR3 spans 13 residues. The CDR3 loop reads CASSLTRGNTIYF. In nucleotides, the CDR3 is TGCGCCAGCAGCTTGACGCGTGGAAACACCATATATTTT.

The rearrangement uses TRBV25-1 and TRBJ1-2; no firm D call. This CDR3 comprises 12 residues. Between the trimmed V and J ends, which lost 3 bases and 8 bases, there was a span of 10 bases. Germline V lookup: CDR1 MGHDK, CDR2 SYGVNS. The CDR3 DNA reads TGTGCCAGCAGTGAGGCGGGTGTAGGCTACACCTTC. It is translated as CASSEAGVGYTF.

This chain uses TRBV10-3 with TRBJ1-2; weak D call: TRBD1 (6 bases). Per the germline V gene, CDR1 is ENHRY and CDR2 is SYGVKD. The CDR3 loop spans 15 amino acids. The ends were cut back, 2 bases at V and 1 base at J, with 11 bases in the middle. Here the CDR3 reads CAISEADRINYGYTF. CDR3 bases: TGTGCCATCAGTGAGGCGGACAGAATTAACTATGGCTACACCTTC.

The chain uses TRBV5-5 and TRBJ2-3; 8 positions match TRBD2. Germline CDR1 and CDR2: SGHKS and YYEKEE (reference sequence). The CDR3 contains 14 residues. After removal of 4 bases from V and 6 bases from J, the junction contained 7 bases not matched to a gene. CDR3 region: CASSLGTSGDTQYF. The DNA of the CDR3 is TGTGCCAGCAGCCTAGGGACTAGTGGGGATACGCAGTATTTT.

The V and J genes are TRBV2 and TRBJ1-1; D might be TRBD1 (6 bases). Germline V gives CDR1 SNHLY, CDR2 FYNNEI. The CDR3 is 12 residues long. Trimming left V 4 bases short and J 7 bases short, with 10 bases between. DNA of the CDR3: TGTGCCAGCAGTGGAGGGGGGGGTGAAGCTTTCTTT. Encoded protein: CASSGGGGEAFF.

This chain uses TRBV25-1 with TRBJ1-1; possibly TRBD1 for D (6 bases). V dropped 5 bases and J dropped 11 bases, with 18 bases sitting between them. The CDR3 is 13 residues long. CDR1 and CDR2 from the germline V gene are MGHDK and SYGVNS. The DNA for the CDR3 is TGTGCCAGCAGTCCCGGGGGGCGGTACATTGCTTTCTTT. It specifies CASSPGGRYIAFF.

The chain combines TRBV6-6 with TRBJ2-3; possible D gene TRBD2, 6 bases. The V and J ends lost 9 bases and 1 base respectively, with 20 bases between them. CDR1 and CDR2 (germline): MNHNY, SVGAGI (reference sequence). The CDR3 spans 16 residues. The DNA of the CDR3 is TGTGCCAGTTCCAATCTGGGGGGAGTAGGCACAGATACGCAGTATTTT. The encoded protein is CASSNLGGVGTDTQYF.

The V call is TRBV6-5, the J call TRBJ2-1; D might be TRBD2 (5 bases). Trimming shortened V by 0 bases and J by 10 bases, and 13 bases separated the two germline ends. The CDR3 runs 14 residues. Germline CDR1 and CDR2: MNHEY and SVGAGI. CDR3 nucleotide sequence: TGTGCCAGCAGTTACTCGAGCAATCCGGGGGAGCAGTTCTTC. Its translation is CASSYSSNPGEQFF.

This clone turned up a few times. This chain connects TRBV7-9 to TRBJ2-2; weak D call: TRBD1 (5 bases). This CDR3 contains 12 residues. Germline V gene sequence: CDR1 SEHNR, CDR2 FQNEAQ (reference sequence). CDR3 nucleotides: TGTGGGGGCCTTGGGAACACCGGGGAGCTGTTTTTT. This encodes CGGLGNTGELFF.

The CDR3 here is CASSPGTSGRETQYF. For the CDR3, the DNA is TGTGCCAGCAGCCCCGGGACTAGCGGGAGAGAGACCCAGTACTTC. The rearrangement uses TRBV11-1 and TRBJ2-5; 14 bases are a match to TRBD2. The CDR3 covers 15 residues. With V trimmed by 5 bases and J by 4 bases, 3 bases remained unmatched. Germline loops: CDR1 SGHAT, CDR2 FQDESV (reference sequence). Full variable domain (remainder filled in from reference TRBV11-1 and TRBJ2-5): EAEVAQSPRYKITEKSQAVAFWCDPISGHATLYWYRQILGQGPELLVQFQDESVVDDSQLPKDRFSAERLKGVDSTLKIQPAELGDSAMYLCASSPGTSGRETQYFGPGTRLLVL.

V is TRBV12-5 and J is TRBJ2-1; D uncertain. The ends were cut back, 7 bases at V and 5 bases at J, with 15 bases in the middle. This CDR3 is built from 14 residues. Looked up from germline, CDR1 is LGHNT and CDR2 is FRNRAP. CDR3 loop: CASAPRLADNEQFF. CDR3 coding DNA: TGTGCTAGTGCCCCCCGATTGGCCGACAATGAGCAGTTCTTC.